The 27 T cell receptor beta chains reported below all come from one sample, sequenced in a study of molecular identifiers for immune sequencing clone quantification. MiXCR, run by TCRdb on the PCR reads, gives a single entry per CDR3 protein. The sample shows tens of thousands of distinct CDR3 sequences, around 18% of them seen only once. The sequencing input was naive CD8+ T cells from blood, with Jurkat cell RNA spiked in. Regarding subset: FACS-sorted CD8+CD4-CCR7+CD45RA+ naive T cells. The receptors shown here come from a human donor in good health. Some libraries in this study had Jurkat cell RNA spiked in.

This clonotype was seen repeatedly, ten times or more. The genes are TRBV6-5 and TRBJ2-7; TRBD2 matches 8 bases. The CDR3 extends over 15 amino acids. CDR1 MNHEY and CDR2 SVGAGI come from the germline V gene. Trimming took 6 bases from V and 7 from J; bases not matched to a gene: 14. The CDR3 region is CASSFTGLAVEEQYF. CDR3 sequence (DNA): TGTGCCAGCAGCTTCACCGGACTAGCAGTAGAGGAGCAGTACTTC.

This clonotype was counted many times. The V call is TRBV5-5, the J call TRBJ2-3; D is perhaps TRBD1 (6 bases). The CDR3 has 14 residues. The V end lost 4 bases, the J end lost 4 bases, and 13 bases lay between the germline ends. The germline gives CDR1 SGHKS, CDR2 YYEKEE (reference sequence). The CDR3 region is CASSTTGGPDTQYF. In DNA form, the CDR3 reads TGTGCCAGCAGCACGACAGGCGGTCCAGATACGCAGTATTTT.

This clonotype was detected many times. The chain has TRBV27 and TRBJ2-2, with TRBD2 identical over 12 bases. CDR1 is MNHEY, CDR2 SMNVEV, per germline (reference sequence). The CDR3 contains 18 residues. V lost 1 base to trimming and J lost 0 bases; unmatched junction nucleotides: 3. Here the CDR3 reads CASSLLLAGGPNTGELFF. The CDR3, as DNA: TGTGCCAGCAGTTTATTGCTAGCGGGAGGGCCGAACACCGGGGAGCTGTTTTTT.

The gene calls are TRBV27 and TRBJ1-1, with D unresolved. Germline V gene data show CDR1 as MNHEY and CDR2 as SMNVEV (reference sequence). V shed 4 bases and J shed 3 bases, with 21 bases lying between them. The CDR3 extends over 17 amino acids. The CDR3 DNA sequence: TGTGCCAGCAGTTCAATTCCCCCGGCGCCCCTCCACACTGAAGCTTTCTTT. Protein: CASSSIPPAPLHTEAFF.

In its sample, this clonotype was seen once. Being one base from a much bigger clone, this may be a read error. The rearrangement uses TRBV27 and TRBJ1-1; D not certain. In germline, CDR1 is MNHEY, CDR2 SMNVEV (reference sequence). V lost 6 bases and J 1 base, leaving 6 bases between the germline ends. The CDR3 loop spans 12 amino acids. The CDR3 protein is CASRPGNTEAFF. The CDR3 DNA is TGTGCCAGCAGACCAGGGAACACTGAAGCTTTCTTT.

Many counts were recorded for this clonotype. This chain links TRBV20-1 with TRBJ2-1; D assignment may be TRBD1 or TRBD2 (6 bases each). This CDR3 is 16 amino acids long. Germline assignment: CDR1 DFQATT and CDR2 SNEGSKA (reference sequence). V shed 8 bases and J shed 2 bases, with 22 bases lying between them. DNA of the CDR3: TGCAGTCGTCGGGAGCTTGAGGGGGGCACCTACAATGAGCAGTTCTTC. Translation gives CSRRELEGGTYNEQFF.

This clonotype appeared a single time. A read error is possible here, since a much larger clone lies one base away. The chain recombines TRBV25-1 with TRBJ1-4; the D is unclear. Looked up from germline, CDR1 is MGHDK and CDR2 is SYGVNS. This CDR3 comprises 14 residues. CDR3 DNA: TGTGCCGGCAGTGAATTTGGTCTTAATGAAAAACTGTTTTTT. Amino acid sequence: CAGSEFGLNEKLFF.

A note on this clonotype: A single base separates this from a much larger clone, so it may be a read error. The chain has TRBV7-9 and TRBJ2-3; 11 bases agree with TRBD2. Per germline, CDR1 SEHNR and CDR2 FQNEAQ (reference sequence). This CDR3 is 15 amino acids long. Losses at the gene ends were 5 bases for V and 4 bases for J; bases not matched to a gene: 5. This CDR3 reads CASSRGLAVADTQYF. The CDR3 DNA reads TGTGCCAGCAGCAGGGGACTAGCGGTCGCAGATACGCAGTATTTT.

This clonotype was recorded at least ten times. The V call is TRBV19, the J call TRBJ1-5; the D gene is possibly TRBD1 (5 bases). V was shortened by 10 bases and J by 0 bases, with 16 bases between the two germline ends. The CDR3 is 15 residues long. CDR1 LNHDA and CDR2 SQIVND come from the germline V gene (reference sequence). CDR3 sequence: CATEEGPYSNQPQHF. CDR3 bases: TGTGCCACGGAGGAGGGACCCTATAGCAATCAGCCCCAGCATTTT.

This clonotype was observed many times. This rearrangement joins TRBV27 to TRBJ2-1; the D gene is possibly TRBD2 (6 bases). CDR1 is MNHEY and CDR2 is SMNVEV in the germline V gene (reference sequence). V lost 6 bases and J 4 bases, leaving 13 bases between the germline ends. The CDR3 loop spans 14 amino acids. The CDR3 region has the DNA TGTGCCAGCAGGACTAGTCCCTTATACAATGAGCAGTTCTTC. Its translation is CASRTSPLYNEQFF.

This clonotype was detected only a few times. The chain carries TRBV12-3 or TRBV12-4 and TRBJ2-3; D is uncertain. V lost 3 bases, J lost 0 bases, and 19 bases lay in between. The CDR3 runs to 18 residues. CDR3 loop: CASSLSRFATISTDTQYF. In nucleotides, the CDR3 is TGTGCCAGCAGTTTGAGTCGGTTCGCTACGATTAGCACAGATACGCAGTATTTT.

This clonotype was found many times. The chain couples TRBV13 to TRBJ2-7; tentatively, D is TRBD1 or TRBD2 (5 bases each). The CDR3 contains 15 residues. V was shortened by 5 bases and J by 0 bases, with 14 bases between the two germline ends. Per germline, CDR1 PRHDT and CDR2 FYEKMQ (reference sequence). CDR3 region: CASSQAGTVSYEQYF. In nucleotides, the CDR3 is TGTGCCAGCAGCCAGGCCGGGACGGTCTCCTACGAGCAGTACTTC.

This clonotype occurred many times. This chain connects TRBV4-1 to TRBJ2-1; D is unresolved. V lost 0 bases to trimming and J lost 6 bases, with 6 bases between them. The CDR3 runs 13 residues. Per the germline V gene, CDR1 is MGHRA and CDR2 is YSYEKL. CDR3 sequence: CASSQDGSNEQFF. The CDR3 nucleotides read TGCGCCAGCAGCCAAGATGGAAGCAATGAGCAGTTCTTC.

The sample holds many counts of this clonotype. The chain links TRBV12-5 to TRBJ2-2, with 7 bases identical to TRBD1. The CDR3 loop spans 15 amino acids. With V trimmed by 0 bases and J by 4 bases, 2 bases remained unmatched. CDR1 and CDR2 (germline): LGHNT, FRNRAP. The CDR3 reads CASGLVQGSTGELFF. The CDR3 DNA sequence: TGTGCTAGTGGTTTGGTACAGGGGAGCACCGGGGAGCTGTTTTTT.

With respect to this clonotype: At one end, the junction sequence differs from germline, possibly due to a read error. The chain joins TRBV6-5 to TRBJ1-1, with D possibly matching TRBD1 (5 bases). The CDR3 extends over 14 amino acids. Looked up from germline, CDR1 is MNHEY and CDR2 is SVGAGI. The CDR3 sequence is CASSYGSGSTKAFF. CDR3 nucleotide sequence: TGTGCCAGCAGTTACGGGTCAGGGAGCACTAAAGCTTTCTTT.

This clonotype has only a few counts. The chain couples TRBV29-1 to TRBJ1-1; D might be TRBD1 (5 bases). Trimming left V 7 bases short and J 1 base short, with 13 bases between. Germline CDR1 is SQVTM and CDR2 is ANQGSEA. The CDR3 runs 13 residues. The CDR3 coding sequence is TGCAGCGGTCTCGGGGGAGGGAACACTGAAGCTTTCTTT. Its translation is CSGLGGGNTEAFF. Combining the CDR3 with reference TRBV29-1 and TRBJ1-1 gives the whole variable domain SAVISQKPSRDICQRGTSLTIQCQVDSQVTMMFWYRQQPGQSLTLIATANQGSEATYESGFVIDKFPISRPNLTFSTLTVSNMSPEDSSIYLCSGLGGGNTEAFFGQGTRLTVV.

This sequence joins TRBV11-2 and TRBJ2-6; tentatively, D is TRBD2 (5 bases). Trimming pared 3 bases from V and 0 bases from J, leaving 15 bases between. Germline assignment: CDR1 SGHAT and CDR2 FQNNGV. This CDR3 has 18 amino acids. CDR3 amino acids: CASSLAGYTSSGANVLTF. The CDR3 bases are TGTGCCAGCAGCTTGGCGGGCTACACAAGCTCTGGGGCCAACGTCCTGACTTTC.

A remark on this clonotype: This may come from a read error, since a much larger clone is one base off. The CDR3: CARDYSGRIRDRELFF. For the CDR3, the DNA is TGTGCCAGAGATTATAGCGGGAGAATAAGGGACAGGGAGCTGTTTTTT. V and J are TRBV6-5 and TRBJ2-2; TRBD2 agrees at 9 bases. Trimming removed 9 bases from V and 9 bases from J; junction bases left unmatched: 17. The CDR3 runs to 16 residues. The germline CDR1 and CDR2 sequences are MNHEY and SVGAGI.

Only a few counts were recorded for this clonotype. The rearrangement links TRBV6-5 to TRBJ2-1; no clear D. CDR3 length: 13 amino acids. Germline CDR1 reads MNHEY; CDR2 reads SVGAGI. Trimming cost V 6 bases and J 3 bases, with 9 bases left between them. DNA for the CDR3: TGTGCCAGCAGAGAGACTGGCTACAATGAGCAGTTCTTC. Amino acid sequence: CASRETGYNEQFF.

This clonotype has a count of ten or more. The CDR3 protein is CASSHRDSGSLVDTQYF. Here the CDR3 DNA reads TGCGCCAGCAGCCACCGAGATAGCGGGAGTTTGGTGGATACGCAGTATTTT. The chain has TRBV4-1 and TRBJ2-3; 9 bases agree with TRBD2. Per the germline V gene, CDR1 is MGHRA and CDR2 is YSYEKL. With 3 bases clipped from V and 6 bases from J, the junction kept 13 bases outside the gene matches. The CDR3 consists of 17 residues.

This clonotype was recorded many times. CDR3: CSARDKGTNQKETQYF. In DNA form, the CDR3 reads TGCAGTGCTAGAGATAAGGGGACTAACCAAAAAGAGACCCAGTACTTC. The V gene is TRBV20-1, the J gene TRBJ2-5, with 7 positions matching TRBD2. CDR1 is DFQATT and CDR2 is SNEGSKA in the germline V gene (reference sequence). Trimming cost V 0 bases and J 3 bases; bases outside gene matches: 10. The CDR3 covers 16 residues.

With regard to this clonotype: Compared with germline, one end of the junction differs, possibly owing to a read error. The chain has TRBV6-5 and TRBJ2-5, with 11 nucleotides matching TRBD2. Germline values: CDR1 MNHEY, CDR2 SVGAGI. The length of the CDR3 is 17 residues. In nucleotides, the CDR3 is TGTGCCAGCAGCCGGACCGGGACTAGCGGTTATCAAGAGGCCCAGTACTTC. Amino acid sequence: CASSRTGTSGYQEAQYF.

Only a few counts were recorded for this clonotype. The chain couples TRBV7-7 to TRBJ1-2; 9 nucleotides line up with TRBD1. This CDR3 contains 15 residues. V gave up 5 bases and J gave up 4 bases; unmatched junction bases: 8. Germline CDR1 is SSHAT and CDR2 is FNYEAQ (reference sequence). This CDR3 is CASSPEQGALYGYTF. CDR3 DNA sequence: TGTGCCAGCAGCCCCGAACAGGGGGCTCTCTATGGCTACACCTTC.

Remarks on this clonotype: Since a much larger clone is just one base distant, this may be a read error. The rearrangement joins TRBV13 to TRBJ1-2; 7 bases map to TRBD1. This CDR3 comprises 14 residues. Germline CDR1 PRHDT, CDR2 FYEKMQ (reference sequence). The CDR3 DNA reads as TGTACCAGCAGCCCGGGACAGACTAACTATGGCTACACCTTC. It translates to CTSSPGQTNYGYTF.

In regard to this clonotype: One junction end disagrees with the germline gene, perhaps due to a read error. The CDR3 sequence: CAGSFRDHIYNEQFF. The CDR3 DNA follows: TGTGCCGGCAGTTTCCGGGACCACATCTACAATGAGCAGTTCTTC. The genes are TRBV7-9 and TRBJ2-1; perhaps D is TRBD1 or TRBD2 (5 bases each). This CDR3 is built from 15 residues. CDR1 and CDR2 from the germline V gene are SEHNR and FQNEAQ (reference sequence).

This clonotype came up many times. V and J are TRBV7-9 and TRBJ2-1, with D tentatively TRBD2 (6 bases). Trimming shortened V by 2 bases and J by 8 bases, and 13 bases separated the two germline ends. This CDR3 has 14 residues. The germline V gene encodes CDR1 SEHNR and CDR2 FQNEAQ (reference sequence). CDR3 sequence: CASSLRQGGDEQFF. Written as DNA, the CDR3 is TGTGCCAGCAGCTTAAGGCAGGGAGGCGATGAGCAGTTCTTC. Full variable domain (missing parts from reference TRBV7-9 and TRBJ2-1): DTGVSQNPRHKITKRGQNVTFRCDPISEHNRLYWYRQTLGQGPEFLTYFQNEAQLEKSRLLSDRFSAERPKGSFSTLEIQRTEQGDSAMYLCASSLRQGGDEQFFGPGTRLTVL.

A word on this clonotype: The junction and the germline gene differ at one end; a read error may be behind it. V and J are TRBV4-1 and TRBJ1-5; D is ambiguous. There are 16 residues in the CDR3. The germline V gene has CDR1 MGHRA and CDR2 YSYEKL. CDR3 coding DNA: TGCGCCAGCAGCCAAGATCCCGCGTATAGCAATCAGTCCCAGCATTTT. Translation: CASSQDPAYSNQSQHF.